This T cell receptor (beta chain) was identified in a study of blood T cells in healthy people across ages. There are 15 residues in the CDR3. CDR1 MNHEY and CDR2 SMNVEV come from the germline V gene (reference sequence). Germline trimming cut 5 bases from V and 7 bases from J; bases unmatched to any gene: 9. Primers used in a second PCR of about 6 to 11 cycles were a sample-barcoded 5' primer and a J-beta primer mix. MiXCR was run by TCRdb on the 5' RACE reads, yielding one entry per CDR3 protein. The sample lists roughly 1,000,000 distinct CDR3 sequences, almost 25% occurring once. The same sample was also used in a study of T cells of mothers and their children.

The rearrangement joins TRBV27 to TRBJ2-1; 9 nucleotides line up with TRBD1. Sequenced input: blood. This receptor was obtained from a girl aged 2 to 10 in good health. Written as DNA, the CDR3 is TGTGCCAGCAGTCTAATTGGGACAGGGCAGAATGAGCAGTTCTTC. Translating it yields CASSLIGTGQNEQFF.